What follows describes a single TCR beta chain. Its antigen remains unidentified. No per-base quality is available; no much larger clone lies one base away. The library was prepared using the immunoSEQ multiplex PCR assay. The authors' analysis ran thus. To diagnose cytomegalovirus status from the catalog of TCR beta chain sequences, a statistical classification framework was built. TCRdb took this table from immuneACCESS and kept in-frame rearrangements with V and J called. Such tables lack part of the clones; where checked against another copy, unresolved V genes explain under half of the gap, and the rest is unexplained. That table is the source of V, J and clone size, and D and trimming were worked out from the DNA. The sample has over 200,000 clones on record, less than 90% of them singletons. The ten largest clones capture roughly 6% of the sample. Unmatched junction bases come to 6, with V trimmed by 4 bases and J by 5 bases. Measured from the cysteine to the phenylalanine, the CDR3 is 14 residues long. The sequence is cut down to CDR3 DNA, 42 bases in frame from base 1. Reading the germline V gene gives CDR1 SGHVS and CDR2 FNYEAQ.

Donors formed part of the validation cohort, which comprised fewer than 150 subjects and was distinct from the first cohort of 550 to 850 subjects. These data originate in a study of cytomegalovirus exposure and HLA in healthy donors (dated by TCRdb to 2016 to 2017). Study-level background: According to a later analysis, one platform produced both the 120 validation repertoires and the roughly 650 repertoires of the first cohort. The study aimed to test whether signatures of past pathogen exposure could be identified by cataloging public T cell receptors. A separate validation cohort of about 110 different subjects was used in addition to the roughly 670-subject first cohort. High-throughput TCR immunosequencing, statistical association of individual TCRs with disease status, and machine learning were combined to predict cytomegalovirus infection status. Findings and caveats that apply to the study as a whole: The study listed over 150 TCR beta chains as associated with cytomegalovirus. A few of the identified cytomegalovirus-associated TCR beta chains were confirmed in vitro to be specific for cytomegalovirus antigens. A later analysis had no HLA typing for the validation cohort, so co-occurrence there was scored across all 120 repertoires. According to the authors, the approach could potentially be generalized to other disease states and immunological phenotypes. While some public TCRs were present in many individuals, most TCR sequences turned up only very rarely across donors. A later analysis found that TCRs clustered in the first cohort also tended to co-occur in the 120 validation repertoires, with 94% of cluster scores above 0. The classifier was reported to diagnose cytomegalovirus status with high specificity and sensitivity in both the original and validation cohorts.

The sequenced sample was PBMCs. The chain links TRBV7-6 with TRBJ1-2, and TRBD1 matches 8 of the central bases. The TCR sequence derives from a woman aged 18-29 years in good health and CMV-seronegative. The CDR3 corresponds to CASSSTGARYGYTF. The nucleotide sequence is TGTGCCAGCAGCTCGACAGGGGCCCGATATGGCTACACCTTC.